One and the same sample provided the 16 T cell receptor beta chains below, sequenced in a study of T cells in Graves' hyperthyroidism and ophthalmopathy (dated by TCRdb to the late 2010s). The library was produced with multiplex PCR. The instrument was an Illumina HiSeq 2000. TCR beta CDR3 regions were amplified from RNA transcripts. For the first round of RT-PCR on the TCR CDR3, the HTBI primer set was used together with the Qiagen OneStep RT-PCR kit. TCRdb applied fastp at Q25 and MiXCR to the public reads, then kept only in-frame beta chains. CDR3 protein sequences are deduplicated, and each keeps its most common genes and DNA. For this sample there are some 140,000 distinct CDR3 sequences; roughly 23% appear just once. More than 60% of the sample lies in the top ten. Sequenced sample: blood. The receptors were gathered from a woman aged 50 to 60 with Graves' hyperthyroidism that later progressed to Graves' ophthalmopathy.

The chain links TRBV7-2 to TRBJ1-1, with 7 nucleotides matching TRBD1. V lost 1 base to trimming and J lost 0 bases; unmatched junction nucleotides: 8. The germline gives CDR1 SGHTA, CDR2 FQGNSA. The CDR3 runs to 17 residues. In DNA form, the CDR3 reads TGTGCCAGCAGCTTAGAGCGGACAGGACTACTGAACACTGAAGCTTTCTTT. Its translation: CASSLERTGLLNTEAFF.

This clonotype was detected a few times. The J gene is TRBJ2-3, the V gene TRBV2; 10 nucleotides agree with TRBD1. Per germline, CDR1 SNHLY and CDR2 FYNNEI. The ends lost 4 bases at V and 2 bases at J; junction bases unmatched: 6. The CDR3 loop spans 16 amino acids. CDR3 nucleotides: TGTGCCAGCAGTGGGACAGGGGGTCGGGCCACAGATACGCAGTATTTT. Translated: CASSGTGGRATDTQYF.

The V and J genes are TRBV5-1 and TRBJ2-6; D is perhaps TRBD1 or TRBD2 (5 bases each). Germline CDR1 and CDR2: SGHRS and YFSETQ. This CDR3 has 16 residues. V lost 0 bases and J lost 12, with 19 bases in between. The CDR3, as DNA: TGCGCCAGCAGCTTGGGGGGACCCACCTTATTCCCCGTCCTGACTTTC. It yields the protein CASSLGGPTLFPVLTF.

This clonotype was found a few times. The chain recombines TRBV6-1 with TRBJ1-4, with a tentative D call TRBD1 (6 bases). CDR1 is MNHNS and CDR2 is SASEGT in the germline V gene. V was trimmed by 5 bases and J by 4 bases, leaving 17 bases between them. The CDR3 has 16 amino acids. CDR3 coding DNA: TGTGCCAGCAGTCCTCAGGGGTTGTATCGTAATGAAAAACTGTTTTTT. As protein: CASSPQGLYRNEKLFF.

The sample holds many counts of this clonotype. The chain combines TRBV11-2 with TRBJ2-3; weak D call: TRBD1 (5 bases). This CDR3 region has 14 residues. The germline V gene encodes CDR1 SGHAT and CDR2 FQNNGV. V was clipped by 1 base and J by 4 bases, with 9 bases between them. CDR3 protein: CASSLVQGPDTQYF. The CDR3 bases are TGTGCCAGCAGCTTAGTCCAGGGCCCAGATACGCAGTATTTT.

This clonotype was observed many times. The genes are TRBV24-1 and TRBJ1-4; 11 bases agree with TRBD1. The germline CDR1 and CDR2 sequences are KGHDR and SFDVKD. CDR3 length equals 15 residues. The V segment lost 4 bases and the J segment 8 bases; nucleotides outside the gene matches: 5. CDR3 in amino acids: CATSEHGTGGEKLFF. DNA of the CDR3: TGTGCCACCAGTGAACACGGGACAGGGGGAGAAAAACTGTTTTTT.

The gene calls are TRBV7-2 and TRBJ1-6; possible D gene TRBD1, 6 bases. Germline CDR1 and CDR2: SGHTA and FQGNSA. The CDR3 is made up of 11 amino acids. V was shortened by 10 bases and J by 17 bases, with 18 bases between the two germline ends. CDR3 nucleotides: TGTGCCACTAGACCTGGGACAATCTTCCACTTT. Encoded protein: CATRPGTIFHF.

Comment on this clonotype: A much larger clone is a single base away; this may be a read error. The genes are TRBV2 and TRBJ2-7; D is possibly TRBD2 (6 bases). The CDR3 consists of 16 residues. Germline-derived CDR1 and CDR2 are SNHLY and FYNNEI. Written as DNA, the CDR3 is TGTGCCATTCAAGGAAGTAGCGGCTTGAAGTCCTGCGAGCAGTACTTC. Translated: CAIQGSSGLKSCEQYF.

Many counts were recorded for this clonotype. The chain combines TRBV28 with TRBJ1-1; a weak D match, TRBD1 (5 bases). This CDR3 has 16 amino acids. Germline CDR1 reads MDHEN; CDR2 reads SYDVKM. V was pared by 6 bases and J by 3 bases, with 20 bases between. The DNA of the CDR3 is TGTGCCAGCAGGACATTTCAGGGTGTGGTGGACACTGAAGCTTTCTTT. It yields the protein CASRTFQGVVDTEAFF. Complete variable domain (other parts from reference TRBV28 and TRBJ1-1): DVKVTQSSRYLVKRTGEKVFLECVQDMDHENMFWYRQDPGLGLRLIYFSYDVKMKEKGDIPEGYSVSREKKERFSLILESASTNQTSMYLCASRTFQGVVDTEAFFGQGTRLTVV.

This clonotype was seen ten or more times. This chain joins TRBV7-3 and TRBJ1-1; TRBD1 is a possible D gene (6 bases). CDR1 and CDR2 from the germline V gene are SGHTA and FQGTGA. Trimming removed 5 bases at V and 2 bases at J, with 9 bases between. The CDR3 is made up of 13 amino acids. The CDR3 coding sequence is TGTGCCAGCAGCCGACAGGACAACACTGAAGCTTTCTTT. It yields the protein CASSRQDNTEAFF.

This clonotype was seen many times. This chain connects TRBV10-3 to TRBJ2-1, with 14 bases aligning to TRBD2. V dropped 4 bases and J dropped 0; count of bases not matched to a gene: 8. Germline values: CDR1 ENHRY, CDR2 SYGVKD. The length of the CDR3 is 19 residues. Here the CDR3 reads CAISGLGTSGRSSYNEQFF. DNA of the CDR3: TGTGCCATCAGTGGTCTGGGGACTAGCGGGAGATCCTCCTACAATGAGCAGTTCTTC.

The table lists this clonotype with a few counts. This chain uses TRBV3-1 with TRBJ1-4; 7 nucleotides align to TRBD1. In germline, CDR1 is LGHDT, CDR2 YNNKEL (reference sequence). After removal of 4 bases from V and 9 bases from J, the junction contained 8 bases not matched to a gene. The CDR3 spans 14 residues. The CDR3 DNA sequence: TGTGCCAGCAGCCCCGGACAGGACCAGAAAAAACTGTTTTTT. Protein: CASSPGQDQKKLFF.

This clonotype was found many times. CDR3 coding DNA: TGTGCCAGCAGAGTCAGGAACGAGGGCCTCTCTGGGGCCAACGTCCTGACTTTC. Translated, it gives CASRVRNEGLSGANVLTF. The chain recombines TRBV6-1 with TRBJ2-6; possibly TRBD2 for D (5 bases). V was trimmed by 6 bases and J by 0 bases, leaving 18 bases between them. The CDR3 consists of 18 residues. Germline V lookup: CDR1 MNHNS, CDR2 SASEGT.

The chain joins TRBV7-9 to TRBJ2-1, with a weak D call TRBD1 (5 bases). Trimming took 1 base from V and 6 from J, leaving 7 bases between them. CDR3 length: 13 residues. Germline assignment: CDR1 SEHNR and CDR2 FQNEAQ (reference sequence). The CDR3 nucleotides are TGTGCCAGCAGCTTAGGGACACCCAATGAGCAGTTCTTC. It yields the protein CASSLGTPNEQFF.

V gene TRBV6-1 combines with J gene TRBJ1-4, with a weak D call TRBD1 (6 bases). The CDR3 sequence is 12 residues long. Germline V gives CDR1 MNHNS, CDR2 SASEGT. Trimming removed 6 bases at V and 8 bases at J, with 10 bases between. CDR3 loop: CASRDSVEKLFF. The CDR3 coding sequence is TGTGCCAGCAGGGACAGTGTGGAAAAACTGTTTTTT.

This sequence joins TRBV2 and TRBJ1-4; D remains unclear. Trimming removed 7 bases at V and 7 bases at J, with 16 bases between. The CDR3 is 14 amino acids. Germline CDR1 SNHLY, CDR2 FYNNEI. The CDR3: CASNSLGQAEKLFF. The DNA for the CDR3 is TGTGCCAGCAATTCCCTGGGTCAAGCTGAAAAACTGTTTTTT.